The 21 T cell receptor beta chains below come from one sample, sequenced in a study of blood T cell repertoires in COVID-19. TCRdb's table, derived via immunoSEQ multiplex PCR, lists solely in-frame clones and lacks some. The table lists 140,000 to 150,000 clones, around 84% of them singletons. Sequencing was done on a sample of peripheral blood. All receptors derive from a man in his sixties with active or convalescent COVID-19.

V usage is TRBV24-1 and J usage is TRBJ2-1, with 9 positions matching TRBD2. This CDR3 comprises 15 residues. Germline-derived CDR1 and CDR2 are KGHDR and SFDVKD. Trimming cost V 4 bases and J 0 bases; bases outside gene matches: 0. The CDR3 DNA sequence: TGTGCCACCAGTGAACTAGCGGGCTCCTACAATGAGCAGTTCTTC. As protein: CATSELAGSYNEQFF.

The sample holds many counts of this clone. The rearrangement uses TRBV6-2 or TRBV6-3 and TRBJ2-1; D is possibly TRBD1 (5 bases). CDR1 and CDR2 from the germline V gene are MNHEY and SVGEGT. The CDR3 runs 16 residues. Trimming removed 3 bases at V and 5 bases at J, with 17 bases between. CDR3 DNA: TGTGCCAGCAGTTATACCAGGGAACCCTTGGACAATGAGCAGTTCTTC. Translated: CASSYTREPLDNEQFF.

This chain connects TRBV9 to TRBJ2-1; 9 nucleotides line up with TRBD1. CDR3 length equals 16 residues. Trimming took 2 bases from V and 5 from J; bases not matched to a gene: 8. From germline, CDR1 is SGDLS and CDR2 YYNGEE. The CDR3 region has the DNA TGTGCCAGCAGCGTTTCCGGGACAGGGCGCAACAATGAGCAGTTCTTC. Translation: CASSVSGTGRNNEQFF.

In nucleotides, the CDR3 is TGTGCCTGGAGTGTAGGTGGTACAGGAATGAACACTGAAGCTTTCTTT. Its protein product is CAWSVGGTGMNTEAFF. The V gene is TRBV30, the J gene TRBJ1-1, with a weak D call TRBD1 (5 bases). Trimming removed 0 bases at V and 0 bases at J, with 14 bases between. Germline V gene sequence: CDR1 GTSNPN, CDR2 SVGIG (reference sequence). The CDR3 has 16 residues.

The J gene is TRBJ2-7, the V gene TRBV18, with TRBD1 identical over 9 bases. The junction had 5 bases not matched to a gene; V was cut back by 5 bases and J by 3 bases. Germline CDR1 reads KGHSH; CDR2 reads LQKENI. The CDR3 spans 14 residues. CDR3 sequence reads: CASSEQGAGYEQYF. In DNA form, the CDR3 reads TGTGCCAGCTCAGAACAGGGGGCGGGCTACGAGCAGTACTTC.

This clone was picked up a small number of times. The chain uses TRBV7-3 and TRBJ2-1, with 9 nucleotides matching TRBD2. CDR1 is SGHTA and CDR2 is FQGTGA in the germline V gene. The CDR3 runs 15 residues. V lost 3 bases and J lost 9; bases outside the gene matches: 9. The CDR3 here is CASSFLAGDLGEQFF. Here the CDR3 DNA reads TGTGCCAGCAGCTTCTTAGCGGGAGACCTAGGTGAGCAGTTCTTC.

CDR3: CASSSQGRSPLHF. The CDR3 nucleotides read TGTGCCAGCAGTTCCCAGGGGCGGTCACCCCTCCACTTT. V and J are TRBV12-3 or TRBV12-4 and TRBJ1-6; tentative D call: TRBD1 (6 bases). The germline V and J ends were trimmed by 4 bases and 10 bases, with 11 bases remaining between them. This CDR3 has 13 residues.

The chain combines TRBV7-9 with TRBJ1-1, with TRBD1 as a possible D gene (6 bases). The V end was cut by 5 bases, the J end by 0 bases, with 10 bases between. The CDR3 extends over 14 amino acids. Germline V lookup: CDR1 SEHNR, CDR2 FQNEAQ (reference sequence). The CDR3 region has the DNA TGTGCCAGCAGCCCGGGACATTTGAACACTGAAGCTTTCTTT. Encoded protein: CASSPGHLNTEAFF.

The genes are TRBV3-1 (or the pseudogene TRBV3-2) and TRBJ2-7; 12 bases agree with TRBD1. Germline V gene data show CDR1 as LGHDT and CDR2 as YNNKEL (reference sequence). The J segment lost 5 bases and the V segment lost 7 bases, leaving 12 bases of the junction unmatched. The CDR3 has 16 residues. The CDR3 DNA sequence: TGTGCCAGCACCGGGACAGGGGGCGATAGGTGCGACGAGCAGTACTTC. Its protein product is CASTGTGGDRCDEQYF.

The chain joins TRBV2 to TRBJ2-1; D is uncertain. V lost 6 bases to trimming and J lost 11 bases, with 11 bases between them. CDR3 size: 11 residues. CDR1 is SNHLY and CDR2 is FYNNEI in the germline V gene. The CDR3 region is CASSLTDKQFF. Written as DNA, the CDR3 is TGTGCCAGCAGCCTAACCGACAAGCAGTTCTTC. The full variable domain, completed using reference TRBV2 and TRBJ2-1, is EPEVTQTPSHQVTQMGQEVILRCVPISNHLYFYWYRQILGQKVEFLVSFYNNEISEKSEIFDDQFSVERPDGSNFTLKIRSTKLEDSAMYFCASSLTDKQFFGPGTRLTVL.

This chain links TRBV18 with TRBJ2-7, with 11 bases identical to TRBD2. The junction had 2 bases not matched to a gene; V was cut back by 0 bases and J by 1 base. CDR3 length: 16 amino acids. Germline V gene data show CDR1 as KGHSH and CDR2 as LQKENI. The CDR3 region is CASSPPLAGGSYEQYF. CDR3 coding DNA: TGTGCCAGCTCACCACCTCTAGCGGGAGGTTCCTACGAGCAGTACTTC.

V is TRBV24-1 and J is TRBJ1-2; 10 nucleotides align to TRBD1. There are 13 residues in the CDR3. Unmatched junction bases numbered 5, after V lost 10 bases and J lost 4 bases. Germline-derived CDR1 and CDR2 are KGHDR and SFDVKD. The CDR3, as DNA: TGTGCCACGTCCCGGGACAGGGGCTATGGCTACACCTTC. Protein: CATSRDRGYGYTF.

The CDR3 protein is CASSHTPGATNEKLFF. CDR3 coding DNA: TGTGCCAGCAGTCACACCCCAGGGGCGACTAATGAAAAACTGTTTTTT. J is TRBJ1-4 and V is TRBV25-1; a weak D match, TRBD1 (6 bases). The CDR3 runs 16 residues. The germline V and J ends were trimmed by 5 bases and 2 bases, with 15 bases remaining between them. The germline gives CDR1 MGHDK, CDR2 SYGVNS.

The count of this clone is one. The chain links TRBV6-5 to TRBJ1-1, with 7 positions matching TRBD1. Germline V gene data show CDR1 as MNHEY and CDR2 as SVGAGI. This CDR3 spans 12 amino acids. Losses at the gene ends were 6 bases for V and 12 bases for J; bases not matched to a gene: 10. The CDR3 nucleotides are TGTGCCAGCAGCCAGACAGGGATCGAAACTTTCTTT. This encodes CASSQTGIETFF.

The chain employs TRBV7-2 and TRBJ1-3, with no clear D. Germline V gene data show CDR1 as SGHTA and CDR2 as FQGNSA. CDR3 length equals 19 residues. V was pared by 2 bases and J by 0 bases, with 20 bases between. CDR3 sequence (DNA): TGTGCCAGCAGCTTAAAACAGTCCTATCCACCGAGCTCTGGAAACACCATATATTTT. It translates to CASSLKQSYPPSSGNTIYF.

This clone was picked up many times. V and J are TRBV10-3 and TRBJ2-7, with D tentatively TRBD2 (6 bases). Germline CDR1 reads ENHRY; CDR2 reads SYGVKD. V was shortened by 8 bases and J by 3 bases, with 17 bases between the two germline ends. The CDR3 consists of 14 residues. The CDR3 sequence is CAIGLSGLVYEQYF. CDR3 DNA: TGTGCCATCGGCCTTAGCGGCCTGGTCTACGAGCAGTACTTC.

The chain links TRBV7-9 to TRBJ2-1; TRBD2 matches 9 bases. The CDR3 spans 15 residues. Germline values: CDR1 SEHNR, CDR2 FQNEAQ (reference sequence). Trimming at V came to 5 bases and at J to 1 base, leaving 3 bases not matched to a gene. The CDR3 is CASSRGGESYNEQFF. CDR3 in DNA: TGTGCCAGCAGCCGCGGGGGGGAGTCCTACAATGAGCAGTTCTTC.

CDR3 nucleotide sequence: TGTGCCAGCAGTACCTACAGGGCTGCAACTAATGAAAAACTGTTTTTT. It is translated as CASSTYRAATNEKLFF. This rearrangement joins TRBV28 to TRBJ1-4; TRBD1 is a possible D gene (6 bases). The CDR3 spans 16 residues. The germline CDR1 and CDR2 sequences are MDHEN and SYDVKM. V lost 5 bases and J 0 bases, leaving 13 bases between the germline ends. Based on the CDR3 plus reference TRBV28 and TRBJ1-4, the full variable domain is DVKVTQSSRYLVKRTGEKVFLECVQDMDHENMFWYRQDPGLGLRLIYFSYDVKMKEKGDIPEGYSVSREKKERFSLILESASTNQTSMYLCASSTYRAATNEKLFFGSGTQLSVL.

For the CDR3, the DNA is TGTGCCAGTGGCCCTGGGCTAGCGGGAGGGCCAACCGGGGAGCTGTTTTTT. The encoded protein is CASGPGLAGGPTGELFF. This rearrangement joins TRBV19 to TRBJ2-2; 12 bases fit TRBD2. This CDR3 region has 17 residues. From germline, CDR1 is LNHDA and CDR2 SQIVND (reference sequence). Trimming cost V 8 bases and J 5 bases; bases outside gene matches: 12.

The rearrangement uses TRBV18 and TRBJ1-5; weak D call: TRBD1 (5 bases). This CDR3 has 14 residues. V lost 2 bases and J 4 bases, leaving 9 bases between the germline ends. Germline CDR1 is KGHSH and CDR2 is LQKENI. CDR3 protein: CASSPSPGNQPQHF. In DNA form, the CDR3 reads TGTGCCAGCTCACCATCCCCAGGGAATCAGCCCCAGCATTTT.

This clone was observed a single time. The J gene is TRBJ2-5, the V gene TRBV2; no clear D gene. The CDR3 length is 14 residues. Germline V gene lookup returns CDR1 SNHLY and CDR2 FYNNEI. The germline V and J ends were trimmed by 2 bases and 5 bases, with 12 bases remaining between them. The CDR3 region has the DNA TGTGCCAGCAGTGAATCAACCACCGGTGAGACCCAGTACTTC. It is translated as CASSESTTGETQYF.